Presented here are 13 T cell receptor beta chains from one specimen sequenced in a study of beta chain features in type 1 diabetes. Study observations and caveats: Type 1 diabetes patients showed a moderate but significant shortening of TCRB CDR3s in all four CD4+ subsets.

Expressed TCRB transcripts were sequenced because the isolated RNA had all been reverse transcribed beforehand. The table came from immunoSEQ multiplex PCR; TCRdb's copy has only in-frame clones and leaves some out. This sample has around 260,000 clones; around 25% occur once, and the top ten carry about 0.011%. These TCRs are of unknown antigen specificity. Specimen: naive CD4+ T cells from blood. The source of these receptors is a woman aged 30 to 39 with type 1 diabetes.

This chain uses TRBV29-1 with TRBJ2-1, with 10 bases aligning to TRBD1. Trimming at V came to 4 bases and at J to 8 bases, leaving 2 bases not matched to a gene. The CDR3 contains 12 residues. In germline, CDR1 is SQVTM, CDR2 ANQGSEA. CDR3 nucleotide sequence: TGCAGCGTTGGGGGGACAGGGGATGAGCAGTTCTTC. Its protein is CSVGGTGDEQFF.

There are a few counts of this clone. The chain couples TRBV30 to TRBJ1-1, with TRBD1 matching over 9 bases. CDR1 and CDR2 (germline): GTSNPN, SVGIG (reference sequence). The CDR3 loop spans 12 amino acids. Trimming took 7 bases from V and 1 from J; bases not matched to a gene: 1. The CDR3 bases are TGTGCCTTGGACAGGGGGAACACTGAAGCTTTCTTT. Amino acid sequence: CALDRGNTEAFF.

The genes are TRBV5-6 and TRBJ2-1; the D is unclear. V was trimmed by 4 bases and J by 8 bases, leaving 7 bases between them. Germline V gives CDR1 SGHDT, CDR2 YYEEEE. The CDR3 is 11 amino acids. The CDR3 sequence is CASSIVYEQFF. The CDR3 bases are TGTGCCAGCAGCATCGTTTATGAGCAGTTCTTC.

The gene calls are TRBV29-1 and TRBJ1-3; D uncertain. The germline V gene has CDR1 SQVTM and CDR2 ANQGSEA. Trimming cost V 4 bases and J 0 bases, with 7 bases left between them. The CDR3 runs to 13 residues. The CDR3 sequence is CSVGQNSGNTIYF. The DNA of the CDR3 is TGCAGCGTTGGCCAGAACTCTGGAAACACCATATATTTT.

CDR3 coding DNA: TGTGCCAGCTCACCACGGCAGGAAGGCGGCTACACCTTC. This sequence encodes CASSPRQEGGYTF. The gene calls are TRBV18 and TRBJ1-2; D remains unclear. Trimming left V 1 base short and J 8 bases short, with 11 bases between. The CDR3 is 13 residues long. Germline V lookup: CDR1 KGHSH, CDR2 LQKENI.

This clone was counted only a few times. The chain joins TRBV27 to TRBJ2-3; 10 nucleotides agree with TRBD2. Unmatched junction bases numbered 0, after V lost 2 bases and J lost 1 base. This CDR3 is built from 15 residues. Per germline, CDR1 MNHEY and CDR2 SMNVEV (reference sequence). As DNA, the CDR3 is TGTGCCAGCAGTTTAGGGACTAGCGGCACAGATACGCAGTATTTT. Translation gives CASSLGTSGTDTQYF.

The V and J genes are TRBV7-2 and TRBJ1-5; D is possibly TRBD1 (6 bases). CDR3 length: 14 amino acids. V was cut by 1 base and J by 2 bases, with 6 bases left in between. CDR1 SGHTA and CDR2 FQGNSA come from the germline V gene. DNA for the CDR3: TGTGCCAGCAGCTTAGACAGGGGCAATCAGCCCCAGCATTTT. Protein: CASSLDRGNQPQHF. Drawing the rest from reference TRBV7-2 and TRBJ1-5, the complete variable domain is GAGVSQSPSNKVTEKGKDVELRCDPISGHTALYWYRQSLGQGLEFLIYFQGNSAPDKSGLPSDRFSAERTGGSVSTLTIQRTQQEDSAVYLCASSLDRGNQPQHFGDGTRLSIL.

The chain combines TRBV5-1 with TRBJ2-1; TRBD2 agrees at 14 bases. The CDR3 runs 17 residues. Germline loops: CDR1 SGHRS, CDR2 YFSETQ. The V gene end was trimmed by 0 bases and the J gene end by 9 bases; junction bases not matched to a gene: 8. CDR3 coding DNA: TGCGCCAGCAGCTTGGAGGGGGGGACTAGCGGGAGAAGTGAGCAGTTCTTC. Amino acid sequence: CASSLEGGTSGRSEQFF.

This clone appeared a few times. CDR3 DNA: TGTGCCATCAGTGTTGAGCGGGAAACAGATACGCAGTATTTT. It codes for CAISVERETDTQYF. The chain recombines TRBV10-3 with TRBJ2-3; 7 bases agree with TRBD2. This CDR3 has 14 amino acids. With V trimmed by 4 bases and J by 3 bases, 4 bases remained unmatched. Germline V lookup: CDR1 ENHRY, CDR2 SYGVKD.

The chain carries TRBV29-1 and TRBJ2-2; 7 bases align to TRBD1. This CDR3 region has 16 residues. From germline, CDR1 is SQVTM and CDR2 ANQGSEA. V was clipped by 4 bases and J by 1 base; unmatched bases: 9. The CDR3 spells CSVVPPGTENTGELFF. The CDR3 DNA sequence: TGCAGCGTTGTCCCGCCGGGGACAGAGAACACCGGGGAGCTGTTTTTT.

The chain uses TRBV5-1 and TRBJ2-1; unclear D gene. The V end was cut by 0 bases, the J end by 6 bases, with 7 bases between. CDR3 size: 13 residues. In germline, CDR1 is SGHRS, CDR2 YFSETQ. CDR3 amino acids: CASSLGLGNEQFF. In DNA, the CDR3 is TGCGCCAGCAGCTTGGGACTTGGCAATGAGCAGTTCTTC.

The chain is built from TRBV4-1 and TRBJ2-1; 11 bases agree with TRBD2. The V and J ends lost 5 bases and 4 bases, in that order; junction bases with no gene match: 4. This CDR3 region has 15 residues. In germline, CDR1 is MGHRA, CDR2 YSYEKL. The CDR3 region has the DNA TGCGCCAGCAGCAGACTAGCGGGGATATACAATGAGCAGTTCTTC. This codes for CASSRLAGIYNEQFF.

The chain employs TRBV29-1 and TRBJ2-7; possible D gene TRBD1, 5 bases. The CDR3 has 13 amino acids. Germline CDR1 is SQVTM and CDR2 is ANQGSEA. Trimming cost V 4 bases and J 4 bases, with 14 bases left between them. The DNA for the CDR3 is TGCAGCGTTGGGGAACAGGACGAATACGAGCAGTACTTC. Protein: CSVGEQDEYEQYF.